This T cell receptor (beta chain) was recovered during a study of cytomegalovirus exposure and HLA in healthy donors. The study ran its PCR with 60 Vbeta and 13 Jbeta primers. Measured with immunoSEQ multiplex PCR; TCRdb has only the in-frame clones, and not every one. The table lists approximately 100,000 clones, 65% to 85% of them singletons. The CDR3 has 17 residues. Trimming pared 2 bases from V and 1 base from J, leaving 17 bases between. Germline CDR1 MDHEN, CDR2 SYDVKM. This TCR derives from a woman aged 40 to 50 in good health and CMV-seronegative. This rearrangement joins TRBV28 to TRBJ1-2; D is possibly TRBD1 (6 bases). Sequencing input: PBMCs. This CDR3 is CASSLPYRVHLNYGYTF. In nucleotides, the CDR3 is TGTGCCAGCAGTTTACCCTACAGGGTCCACCTTAACTATGGCTACACCTTC.